The clone carrying this T cell receptor beta chain has a handful of counts. This entry is derived from a study of response to subunit inactivated influenza vaccine. In germline, CDR1 is SGHTA, CDR2 FQGNSA. The CDR3 extends over 15 amino acids. Germline trimming cut 1 base from V and 8 bases from J; bases unmatched to any gene: 4. TCRdb redid the calling of the RT-PCR reads with MiXCR, one entry per CDR3 protein. This table holds some 550,000 distinct CDR3 sequences, approximately 24% found once. A further study also used this sample, focusing on T cells expressing NK-cell markers. That investigation notes: For TCR beta, cDNA was produced by 5'RACE template switching with UMIs. Most of the eight sequenced donors were HCMV-seropositive; one was seronegative. In a group of 5 to 7 donors, dominant NKG2C+ clonotypes represented about 1.0-7.0% of CD8+ T cells. Also leading the CD3+CD56-NKG2C+ fraction in a few donors were these clonotypes.

V gene TRBV7-2 combines with J gene TRBJ1-6, with TRBD1 matching 8 bases. The sequencing used CD4+ T cells sorted from PBMCs, collected 11 to 12 days after vaccination. This TCR derives from a man aged 50-59 years who received an inactivated influenza vaccine. The CDR3 reads CASSLVDRGDSPLHF. In nucleotides, the CDR3 is TGTGCCAGCAGCTTAGTTGACAGGGGAGATTCACCCCTCCACTTT.